These 13 T cell receptor beta chains came from one sample sequenced in a study of T-cell reconstitution after alpha-beta-depleted transplantation in children. Unique molecular identifiers were used in preparing the TCRbeta library. A single record per CDR3 protein comes from TCRdb applying MiXCR to the PCR reads. The sample records 200,000 or so distinct CDR3 sequences, just under 6.5% being singletons. Sequencing used PBMCs, obtained before TCRalphabeta/CD19-depleted stem cell transplant. These receptors were obtained from a girl less than two years old with combined immunodeficiency, due to receive a stem cell transplant.

The genes are TRBV19 and TRBJ2-3; 9 bases are a match to TRBD2. The germline V gene encodes CDR1 LNHDA and CDR2 SQIVND (reference sequence). The CDR3 has 16 residues. V lost 4 bases, J lost 4 bases, and 9 bases stayed unmatched. For the CDR3, the DNA is TGTGCCAGTAGTACCCTGGCGGGGGGGATGGCAGATACGCAGTATTTT. As protein: CASSTLAGGMADTQYF.

At least ten counts were recorded for this clonotype. The CDR3 DNA sequence: TGCAGTGCTAGAGACCAACGGTTCACAGATACGCAGTATTTT. Its protein is CSARDQRFTDTQYF. This rearrangement joins TRBV20-1 to TRBJ2-3, with D unresolved. The V gene's germline CDR1 is DFQATT and CDR2 SNEGSKA (reference sequence). The CDR3 spans 14 residues. V lost 0 bases and J 2 bases, leaving 9 bases between the germline ends.

This clonotype was counted at least ten times. This chain links TRBV12-3 or TRBV12-4 with TRBJ2-7; 13 nucleotides line up with TRBD2. After removal of 1 base from V and 4 bases from J, the junction contained 10 bases not matched to a gene. This CDR3 region has 18 residues. In DNA form, the CDR3 reads TGTGCCAGCAGTTTAGGCGGGACTAGCGGGACTTCTTTTTACGAGCAGTACTTC. Protein product: CASSLGGTSGTSFYEQYF.

This clonotype was detected many times. The chain joins TRBV14 to TRBJ2-1, with 8 bases that match TRBD2. Per the germline V gene, CDR1 is SGHDN and CDR2 is FVKESK. V dropped 6 bases and J dropped 3; count of bases not matched to a gene: 19. This CDR3 has 19 residues. The CDR3 DNA follows: TGTGCCAGCAGTCTTTTCGGGGGGGCGATATATCGGAACTACAATGAGCAGTTCTTC. Its protein product is CASSLFGGAIYRNYNEQFF.

The chain employs TRBV6-1 and TRBJ2-1, with D possibly matching TRBD2 (7 bases). The V end lost 4 bases, the J end lost 0 bases, and 19 bases lay between the germline ends. This CDR3 is built from 18 residues. From germline, CDR1 is MNHNS and CDR2 SASEGT. This chain's CDR3 is CASSVYSGGDPSYNEQFF. For the CDR3, the DNA is TGTGCCAGCAGTGTATATTCGGGGGGCGACCCCTCCTACAATGAGCAGTTCTTC.

This clonotype was detected ten times or more. The V gene is TRBV7-3, the J gene TRBJ2-1; 9 bases are shared with TRBD1. The CDR3 loop spans 16 amino acids. Looked up from germline, CDR1 is SGHTA and CDR2 is FQGTGA. With V trimmed by 6 bases and J by 5 bases, 11 bases remained unmatched. CDR3 region: CASSHPRDRENNEQFF. For the CDR3, the DNA is TGTGCCAGCAGTCACCCGCGGGACAGGGAGAACAATGAGCAGTTCTTC.

The chain couples TRBV3-1 to TRBJ2-5; perhaps TRBD1 as D (6 bases). The CDR3 has 14 residues. In germline, CDR1 is LGHDT, CDR2 YNNKEL (reference sequence). V lost 3 bases, J lost 1 base, and 9 bases lay in between. The CDR3 sequence is CASSQTGFQETQYF. The CDR3 DNA sequence: TGTGCCAGCAGCCAGACAGGATTCCAAGAGACCCAGTACTTC.

In its sample, this clonotype was seen a few times. The V call is TRBV19, the J call TRBJ1-2; no clear D. There are 15 residues in the CDR3. Germline V gives CDR1 LNHDA, CDR2 SQIVND (reference sequence). V was clipped by 0 bases and J by 2 bases, with 10 bases between them. The CDR3 DNA sequence: TGTGCCAGTAGTATAGATCCGGCGGTAAACTATGGCTACACCTTC. Encoded protein: CASSIDPAVNYGYTF.

This clonotype appeared many times. V is TRBV28 and J is TRBJ2-3, with D perhaps matching TRBD1 (6 bases). V was shortened by 6 bases and J by 2 bases, with 12 bases between the two germline ends. The CDR3 sequence is 14 residues long. Per germline, CDR1 MDHEN and CDR2 SYDVKM. Written as DNA, the CDR3 is TGTGCCAGCAGCCAGACAGGATACACAGATACGCAGTATTTT. It translates to CASSQTGYTDTQYF.

Note on this clonotype: The junction and the germline gene differ at one end; a read error may be behind it. The chain couples TRBV20-1 to TRBJ2-1; 9 bases map to TRBD2. This CDR3 is 15 amino acids long. Germline V lookup: CDR1 DFQATT, CDR2 SNEGSKA (reference sequence). CDR3 in DNA: TGCTGTGCTAGAGAGGGCGGGAGGGCCGGTAATGAGCAGTTCTTC. This translates into CCAREGGRAGNEQFF.

This clonotype occurred many times. The rearrangement links TRBV5-1 to TRBJ2-1; D is possibly TRBD1 (6 bases). The CDR3 length is 16 residues. Looked up from germline, CDR1 is SGHRS and CDR2 is YFSETQ. V lost 0 bases and J 1 base, leaving 11 bases between the germline ends. The CDR3 reads CASSLEGDTSYNEQFF. The CDR3 region has the DNA TGCGCCAGCAGCTTGGAAGGGGACACTTCCTACAATGAGCAGTTCTTC.

This clonotype has a count of ten or more. The genes are TRBV14 and TRBJ1-1; no reliable D call. Germline V lookup: CDR1 SGHDN, CDR2 FVKESK. The CDR3 contains 13 residues. V was shortened by 3 bases and J by 4 bases, with 9 bases between the two germline ends. The CDR3 protein is CASSHGRTTEAFF. In DNA form, the CDR3 reads TGTGCCAGCAGCCACGGGCGAACCACTGAAGCTTTCTTT.

The table lists this clonotype with many counts. The rearrangement links TRBV4-2 to TRBJ2-1, with 15 bases matching TRBD2. The germline CDR1 and CDR2 sequences are LGHNA and YNFKEQ. The CDR3 covers 19 residues. V dropped 1 base and J dropped 7; count of bases not matched to a gene: 11. The DNA of the CDR3 is TGTGCCAGCAGCCAAGGGCGGGGACTAGCGGGAGGAGAAGGAAATGAGCAGTTCTTC. It yields the protein CASSQGRGLAGGEGNEQFF.